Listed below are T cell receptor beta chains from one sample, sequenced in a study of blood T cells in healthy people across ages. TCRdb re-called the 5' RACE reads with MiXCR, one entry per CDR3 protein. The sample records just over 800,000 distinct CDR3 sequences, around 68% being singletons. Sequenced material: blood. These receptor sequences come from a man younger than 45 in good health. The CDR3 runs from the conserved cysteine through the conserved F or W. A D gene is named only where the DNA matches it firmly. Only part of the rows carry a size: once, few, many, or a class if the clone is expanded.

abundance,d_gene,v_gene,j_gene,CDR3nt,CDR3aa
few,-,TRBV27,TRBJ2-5,TGTGCCAGCAGTTTAATGACGGCCAAAGAGACCCAGTACTTC,CASSLMTAKETQYF
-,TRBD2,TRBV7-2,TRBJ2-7,TGTGCCAGCAGCTTATGGACTAGCAGGGGTTCCGAGCAGTACTTC,CASSLWTSRGSEQYF
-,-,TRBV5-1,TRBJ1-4,TGCGCCAGCAGCTTCGCGAGACAGCGTAATGAAAAACTGTTTTTT,CASSFARQRNEKLFF
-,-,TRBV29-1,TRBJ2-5,TGCAGCGTTGTTCCAGAAGAGACCCAGTACTTC,CSVVPEETQYF
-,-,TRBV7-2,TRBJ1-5,TGTGCCAGCAGCTTAGTAATGGGGCCCAATCAGCCCCAGCATTTT,CASSLVMGPNQPQHF
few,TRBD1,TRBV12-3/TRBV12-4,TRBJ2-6,TGTGCCAGCAGTCCACGGGACAGGGGTCGAACTTCTGGGGCCAACGTCCTGACTTTC,CASSPRDRGRTSGANVLTF
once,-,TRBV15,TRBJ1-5,TGTGCCACCAAGACGGAATTCAATCAGCCCCAGCATTTT,CATKTEFNQPQHF
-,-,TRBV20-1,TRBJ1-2,TGCAGTGCCGGATCTCAGGGAGACTATGGCTACACCTTC,CSAGSQGDYGYTF
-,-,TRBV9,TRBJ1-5,TGTGCCAGCAGCGTAGGGGGACTGTGGAATCAGCCCCAGCATTTT,CASSVGGLWNQPQHF
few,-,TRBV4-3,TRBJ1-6,TGCGCCAGCAGCCAAGAACGGGGTTCACCCCTCCACTTT,CASSQERGSPLHF
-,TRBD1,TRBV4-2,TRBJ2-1,TGTGCCAGCAGCTTCAACCACAGGGGAGATGAGCAGTTCTTC,CASSFNHRGDEQFF
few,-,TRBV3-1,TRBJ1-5,TGTGCCAGCAGCCCAAACGATGGGACACCCTATAGCAATCAGCCCCAGCATTTT,CASSPNDGTPYSNQPQHF
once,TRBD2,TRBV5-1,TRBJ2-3,TGCGCCAGCAGCGCTAGCGGGGGGAGCCTAGATACGCAGTATTTT,CASSASGGSLDTQYF
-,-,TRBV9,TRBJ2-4,TGTGCCAGCAGCGTCCTCGACAGCTCCAGTCAGTACTTC,CASSVLDSSSQYF
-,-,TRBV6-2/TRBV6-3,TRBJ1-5,TGTGCCAGCATCGACAGGCGGACCAATCAGCCCCAGCATTTT,CASIDRRTNQPQHF
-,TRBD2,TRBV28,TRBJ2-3,TGTGCCAGCAGTTTACTATTGACTAGCGGGGGGTCCAGCACAGATACGCAGTATTTT,CASSLLLTSGGSSTDTQYF
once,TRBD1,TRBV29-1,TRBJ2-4,TGCAGCGTTGGACGGACAGGTTCAGCCAAAAACATTCAGTACTTC,CSVGRTGSAKNIQYF
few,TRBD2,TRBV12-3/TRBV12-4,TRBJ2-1,TGTGCCAGCAGGTCTAGCGGGGGGGCCGGGGAGCAGTTCTTC,CASRSSGGAGEQFF
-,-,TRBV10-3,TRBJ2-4,TGTGCCATCAGTGTTGAGAACCTAAACATTCAGTACTTC,CAISVENLNIQYF
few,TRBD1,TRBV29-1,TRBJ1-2,TGCAGCGTCTATTCGGGACAGGGGGCTGGTGGCTACACCTTC,CSVYSGQGAGGYTF
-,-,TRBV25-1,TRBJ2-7,TGTGCCAGCAGTCGGAGGACAGTAAAAGGGTACGAGCAGTACTTC,CASSRRTVKGYEQYF
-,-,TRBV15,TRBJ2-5,TGTGCCACCAGCAGAGTATATAGGGCAGGGGAGGAGACCCAGTACTTC,CATSRVYRAGEETQYF
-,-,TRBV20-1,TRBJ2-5,TGCAGTGCCGGGGTTGCGGGGAACCAAGAGACCCAGTACTTC,CSAGVAGNQETQYF
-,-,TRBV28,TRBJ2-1,TGTGCCAGCCGGCAAACGGGGCCAGCTTTCAATGAGCAGTTCTTC,CASRQTGPAFNEQFF
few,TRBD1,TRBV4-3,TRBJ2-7,TGCGCCAGCAGCCAACTTCTCGGACAGGGGCTCTACGAGCAGTACTTC,CASSQLLGQGLYEQYF
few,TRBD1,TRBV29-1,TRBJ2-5,TGCAGCGTGGACCTCCGGGACAGGGGCGAGACCCAGTACTTC,CSVDLRDRGETQYF
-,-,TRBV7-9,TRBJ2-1,TGTGCCAGCAGCCTGTACAGGGAGGAGCAGTTCTTC,CASSLYREEQFF
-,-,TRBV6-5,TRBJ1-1,TGTGCCAGCAGTTACTCAACAGGAGAAGCTTTCTTT,CASSYSTGEAFF
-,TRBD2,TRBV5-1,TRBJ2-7,TGCGCCAGCAGCTTGGGACTAGCGGGGTCTAGGGACTACGAGCAGTACTTC,CASSLGLAGSRDYEQYF
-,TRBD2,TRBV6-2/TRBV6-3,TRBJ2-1,TGTGCCAGCAACCGTATACTAGCGGGGGGTTTGAATGAGCAGTTCTTC,CASNRILAGGLNEQFF
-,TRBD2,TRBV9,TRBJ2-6,TGTGCCAGCAGCGTAGTGGGGGGGTCTGGGGCCAACGTCCTGACTTTC,CASSVVGGSGANVLTF
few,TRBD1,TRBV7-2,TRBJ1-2,TGTGCCAGCAGCTTGGGGGGACAGACGGACTATGGCTACACCTTC,CASSLGGQTDYGYTF
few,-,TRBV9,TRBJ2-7,TGTGCCAGCAGCGTAGGTGGAGCCGAGCAGTACTTC,CASSVGGAEQYF
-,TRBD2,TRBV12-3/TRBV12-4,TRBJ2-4,TGTGCCAGCAGCCAAGGGACTAGCGGAGCCAAAAACATTCAGTACTTC,CASSQGTSGAKNIQYF
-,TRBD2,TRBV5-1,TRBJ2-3,TGCGCCAGCAGCGCGCTGACTAGCGGAAGCACAGATACGCAGTATTTT,CASSALTSGSTDTQYF